The 21 T cell receptor beta chains listed next were all sequenced from one sample in a study of patients and donors after allogeneic stem cell transplantation. MiXCR, applied by TCRdb to the RT-PCR reads, yields one record per CDR3 protein. The sample has approximately 200,000 distinct CDR3 sequences; around two fifths are singletons. The sample consisted of blood, either unsorted or a sorted T cell fraction (not recorded which). The receptors were gathered from a human donor who was either an allogeneic HSCT recipient or a stem cell or donor lymphocyte infusion donor (not recorded which). It is not recorded whose cells these are; they may come from a transplant donor.

There are a few counts of this clonotype. V usage is TRBV3-1 and J usage is TRBJ2-1; D might be TRBD1 (5 bases). The germline V and J ends were trimmed by 0 bases and 9 bases, with 12 bases remaining between them. The germline V gene has CDR1 LGHDT and CDR2 YNNKEL (reference sequence). The CDR3 spans 14 residues. Here the CDR3 reads CASSQDGRGREQFF. The DNA of the CDR3 is TGTGCCAGCAGCCAAGATGGAAGGGGCCGTGAGCAGTTCTTC.

This sequence joins TRBV20-1 and TRBJ2-3, with D perhaps TRBD2 (6 bases). The CDR3 consists of 13 residues. V lost 4 bases and J lost 4, with 12 bases in between. Per germline, CDR1 DFQATT and CDR2 SNEGSKA (reference sequence). For the CDR3, the DNA is TGCAGTGCTACTCGGGACTCCCCAGATACGCAGTATTTT. The encoded protein is CSATRDSPDTQYF.

This sequence joins TRBV7-7 and TRBJ2-3; 15 nucleotides match TRBD2. V shed 2 bases and J 4 bases; nucleotides not matched to a gene: 7. The germline V gene has CDR1 SSHAT and CDR2 FNYEAQ (reference sequence). The CDR3 covers 18 residues. The CDR3 sequence is CASSLPGTSGRMSDTQYF. The CDR3 DNA sequence: TGTGCCAGCAGCTTACCGGGGACTAGCGGGAGGATGTCAGATACGCAGTATTTT.

This clonotype was found a few times. The V gene is TRBV6-6, the J gene TRBJ1-1; tentatively, D is TRBD1 (6 bases). The V end was cut by 5 bases, the J end by 5 bases, with 18 bases between. CDR3 length equals 15 residues. CDR1 and CDR2 from the germline V gene are MNHNY and SVGAGI (reference sequence). The DNA of the CDR3 is TGTGCCAGCAGTGCCGGTGCCAGGGGTTTTACTGAAGCTTTCTTT. Amino acid sequence: CASSAGARGFTEAFF.

The J gene is TRBJ2-7, the V gene TRBV29-1; D possibly uses TRBD1 or TRBD2 (6 bases each). From germline, CDR1 is SQVTM and CDR2 ANQGSEA. Trimming pared 2 bases from V and 6 bases from J, leaving 8 bases between. The length of the CDR3 is 11 residues. CDR3 protein: CSVERGAEQYF. Written as DNA, the CDR3 is TGCAGCGTTGAAAGGGGGGCCGAGCAGTACTTC.

This clonotype was picked up a small number of times. This chain links TRBV7-9 with TRBJ1-2, with D unresolved. The CDR3 loop spans 11 amino acids. Trimming removed 3 bases at V and 8 bases at J, with 7 bases between. Germline V lookup: CDR1 SEHNR, CDR2 FQNEAQ (reference sequence). The CDR3 nucleotides read TGTGCCAGCAGCTTCCCCTCCGGCTACACCTTC. Translated: CASSFPSGYTF.

The CDR3 sequence: CASSFTGTSGFNEQFF. The CDR3 nucleotides read TGTGCCAGCAGTTTCACCGGGACTAGCGGCTTCAATGAGCAGTTCTTC. The chain employs TRBV27 and TRBJ2-1; 11 nucleotides agree with TRBD2. The CDR3 runs to 16 residues. Germline V CDR1 and CDR2: MNHEY, SMNVEV (reference sequence). The V segment lost 3 bases and the J segment 6 bases; nucleotides outside the gene matches: 7.

This clonotype was counted once. Here the CDR3 omits its conserved ending phenylalanine or tryptophan, so a read error is the likely source. The chain has TRBV4-3 and TRBJ2-7; D remains ambiguous. Trimming pared 0 bases from V and 3 bases from J, leaving 15 bases between. The CDR3 runs 16 residues. Germline V CDR1 and CDR2: LGHNA, YSLEER. CDR3 nucleotide sequence: TGCGCCAGCAGCCAAGATACTGCGACTTTCTACTACGAGCAGTACTCC. It encodes CASSQDTATFYYEQYS.

The V and J genes are TRBV6-2 or TRBV6-3 and TRBJ2-1; D is possibly TRBD1 or TRBD2 (5 bases each). Trimming removed 3 bases at V and 8 bases at J, with 14 bases between. This CDR3 comprises 14 residues. Germline V gene lookup returns CDR1 MNHEY and CDR2 SVGEGT. The CDR3 spells CASSYSRGEDEQFF. In DNA, the CDR3 is TGTGCCAGCAGTTATTCTCGGGGCGAGGATGAGCAGTTCTTC.

This chain joins TRBV6-2 or TRBV6-3 and TRBJ2-2, with 14 nucleotides matching TRBD2. The CDR3 is made up of 16 amino acids. Germline V lookup: CDR1 MNHEY, CDR2 SVGEGT. The V segment lost 6 bases and the J segment 5 bases; nucleotides outside the gene matches: 5. The CDR3 region is CASSRLAGGGTGELFF. CDR3 DNA: TGTGCCAGCAGCAGACTAGCGGGAGGGGGAACCGGGGAGCTGTTTTTT.

In its sample, this clonotype was seen a few times. The rearrangement joins TRBV25-1 to TRBJ1-5; TRBD1 aligns across 10 bases. V gave up 8 bases and J gave up 7 bases; unmatched junction bases: 2. Looked up from germline, CDR1 is MGHDK and CDR2 is SYGVNS. The CDR3 covers 12 residues. The CDR3 loop is CASSTGGQPQHF. For the CDR3, the DNA is TGTGCCAGCTCGACAGGGGGCCAGCCCCAGCATTTT.

This chain joins TRBV12-3 or TRBV12-4 and TRBJ2-5, with 11 bases aligning to TRBD1. The CDR3 totals 14 residues. The junction had 5 bases not matched to a gene; V was cut back by 7 bases and J by 4 bases. The CDR3 sequence is CASTWDRGRETQYF. CDR3 nucleotides: TGTGCCAGCACCTGGGACAGGGGGAGAGAGACCCAGTACTTC.

The chain uses TRBV12-3 or TRBV12-4 and TRBJ2-1; D is perhaps TRBD2 (8 bases). Trimming took 6 bases from V and 5 from J, leaving 26 bases between them. The CDR3 has 18 amino acids. CDR3 DNA: TGTGCCAGCAGACTCAGGGGGTACGGGAGGGCCGAAAACAATGAGCAGTTCTTC. This codes for CASRLRGYGRAENNEQFF.

The V gene is TRBV18, the J gene TRBJ1-5; D gene unclear. Trimming took off 3 bases at V and 0 bases at J, with 6 bases between the two ends. This CDR3 is 14 amino acids long. Germline CDR1 reads KGHSH; CDR2 reads LQKENI. The DNA for the CDR3 is TGTGCCAGCTCACCGGTTTATAGCAATCAGCCCCAGCATTTT. Translating it yields CASSPVYSNQPQHF.

This sequence joins TRBV7-9 and TRBJ2-7; 13 bases map to TRBD2. Germline V gene lookup returns CDR1 SEHNR and CDR2 FQNEAQ (reference sequence). The CDR3 sequence is 19 residues long. V shed 2 bases, J shed 0 bases, and the junction held 10 bases outside the gene matches. The CDR3 is CASSLPPGLAGRSSYEQYF. In DNA form, the CDR3 reads TGTGCCAGCAGCTTACCGCCGGGACTAGCGGGAAGGAGCTCCTACGAGCAGTACTTC.

The rearrangement joins TRBV20-1 to TRBJ2-3; D is unclear. Germline lookup yields CDR1 DFQATT and CDR2 SNEGSKA (reference sequence). Trimming stripped 6 bases from V and 0 bases from J, with 10 bases between. This CDR3 is built from 13 residues. CDR3 loop: CSAAHASTDTQYF. The CDR3, as DNA: TGCAGTGCCGCCCACGCTAGCACAGATACGCAGTATTTT.

This clonotype was found a few times. V gene TRBV4-3 combines with J gene TRBJ1-2; D is unresolved. This CDR3 region has 14 residues. The ends were cut back, 4 bases at V and 3 bases at J, with 12 bases in the middle. The germline gives CDR1 LGHNA, CDR2 YSLEER. The CDR3 spells CASSPIGVDYGYTF. CDR3 nucleotide sequence: TGCGCCAGCAGCCCGATCGGAGTCGACTATGGCTACACCTTC.

The rearrangement links TRBV13 to TRBJ1-3; 7 nucleotides agree with TRBD1. The CDR3 is made up of 15 amino acids. In germline, CDR1 is PRHDT, CDR2 FYEKMQ (reference sequence). Trimming removed 6 bases from V and 0 bases from J; junction bases left unmatched: 5. Here the CDR3 DNA reads TGTGCCAGCAGTTTTCGACAGGGCTCTGGAAACACCATATATTTT. Protein product: CASSFRQGSGNTIYF.

The rearrangement links TRBV18 to TRBJ2-5; TRBD1 is a possible D gene (5 bases). The CDR3 is made up of 14 amino acids. V lost 3 bases, J lost 3 bases, and 11 bases lay in between. Looked up from germline, CDR1 is KGHSH and CDR2 is LQKENI. For the CDR3, the DNA is TGTGCCAGCTCACCTTGGACATTGAAAGAGACCCAGTACTTC. Translated, it gives CASSPWTLKETQYF.

The rearrangement uses TRBV5-1 and TRBJ1-2, with TRBD1 identical over 8 bases. Per the germline V gene, CDR1 is SGHRS and CDR2 is YFSETQ. This CDR3 is built from 15 residues. V was clipped by 4 bases and J by 7 bases; unmatched bases: 12. CDR3 loop: CASSPIGTGDLGYTF. CDR3 sequence (DNA): TGCGCCAGCAGCCCAATTGGGACAGGTGACCTTGGCTACACCTTC.

This clonotype was found a few times. The V and J genes are TRBV4-3 and TRBJ1-4; possibly TRBD1 for D (5 bases). The CDR3 is made up of 16 amino acids. V was trimmed by 4 bases and J by 4 bases, leaving 16 bases between them. Germline CDR1 and CDR2: LGHNA and YSLEER. CDR3 sequence (DNA): TGCGCCAGCAGCCGGATTGATGAGGGGAGTAATGAAAAACTGTTTTTT. Amino acids: CASSRIDEGSNEKLFF.